This T cell receptor (beta chain) is drawn from a study of blood T cell repertoires in COVID-19. Study information: The study drew acute and convalescent COVID-19 samples from the United States, Italy and Spain. Sources were T cells, B-cell-depleted T cells, or PBMCs; the material itself was cDNA or gDNA.

Unmatched junction bases numbered 6, after V lost 6 bases and J lost 8 bases. CDR3 length: 13 amino acids. In germline, CDR1 is SGHTA, CDR2 FQGTGA. Assay used: immunoSEQ multiplex PCR; TCRdb lists only in-frame clones, some missing. The data contain about 270,000 clones, about 87% of them singletons. This clonotype was obtained from a woman aged 30 to 39 with acute COVID-19. The rearrangement uses TRBV7-3 and TRBJ2-1, with 8 bases lining up with TRBD1. Sequenced material: PBMCs or T cells enriched from blood (not recorded which). This CDR3 is CASSYDRGDEQFF. For the CDR3, the DNA is TGTGCCAGCAGTTACGACAGGGGCGATGAGCAGTTCTTC.